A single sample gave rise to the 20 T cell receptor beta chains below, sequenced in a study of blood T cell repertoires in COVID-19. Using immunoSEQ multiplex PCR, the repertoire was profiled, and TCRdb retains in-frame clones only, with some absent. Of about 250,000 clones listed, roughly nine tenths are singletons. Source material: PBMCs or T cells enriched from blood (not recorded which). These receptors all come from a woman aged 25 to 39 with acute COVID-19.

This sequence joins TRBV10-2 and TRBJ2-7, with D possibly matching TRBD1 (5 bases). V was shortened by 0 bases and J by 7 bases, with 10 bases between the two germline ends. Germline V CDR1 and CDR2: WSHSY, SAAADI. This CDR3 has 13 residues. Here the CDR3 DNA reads TGCGCCAGCAGTGAGTCCAGGGTGCGGGAGCAGTACTTC. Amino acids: CASSESRVREQYF.

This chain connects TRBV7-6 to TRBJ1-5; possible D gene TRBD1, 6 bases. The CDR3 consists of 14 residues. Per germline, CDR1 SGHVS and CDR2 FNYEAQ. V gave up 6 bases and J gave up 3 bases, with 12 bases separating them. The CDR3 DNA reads TGTGCCAGCAGTTTGGGACAAGTCAATCAGCCCCAGCATTTT. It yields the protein CASSLGQVNQPQHF.

The CDR3 loop reads CASSQGSIQVDTGELFF. DNA of the CDR3: TGTGCCAGCAGCCAAGGTAGTATACAGGTTGACACCGGGGAGCTGTTTTTT. The rearrangement uses TRBV3-1 (or the pseudogene TRBV3-2) and TRBJ2-2; possibly TRBD1 for D (5 bases). Looked up from germline, CDR1 is LGHDT and CDR2 is YNNKEL (reference sequence). The CDR3 extends over 17 amino acids. Trimming took 1 base from V and 3 from J, leaving 15 bases between them.

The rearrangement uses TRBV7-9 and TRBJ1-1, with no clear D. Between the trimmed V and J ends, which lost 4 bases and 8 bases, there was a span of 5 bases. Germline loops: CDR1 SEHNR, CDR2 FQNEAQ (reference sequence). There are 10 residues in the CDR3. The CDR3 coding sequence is TGTGCCAGCAGCTCATCCGAAGCTTTCTTT. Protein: CASSSSEAFF.

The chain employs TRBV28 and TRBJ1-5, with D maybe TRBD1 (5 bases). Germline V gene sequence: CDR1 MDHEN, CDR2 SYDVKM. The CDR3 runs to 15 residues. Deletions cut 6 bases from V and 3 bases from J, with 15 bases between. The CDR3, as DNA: TGTGCCAGCAGGTCCCCTTCCAGGGCCAATCAGCCCCAGCATTTT. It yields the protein CASRSPSRANQPQHF.

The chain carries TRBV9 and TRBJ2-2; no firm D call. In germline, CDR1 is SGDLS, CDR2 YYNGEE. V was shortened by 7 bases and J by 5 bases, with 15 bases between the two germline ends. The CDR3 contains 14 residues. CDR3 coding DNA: TGTGCCAGCCGCCCTAGTCCGGTAACCGGGGAGCTGTTTTTT. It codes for CASRPSPVTGELFF. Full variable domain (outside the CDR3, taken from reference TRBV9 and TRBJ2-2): DSGVTQTPKHLITATGQRVTLRCSPRSGDLSVYWYQQSLDQGLQFLIQYYNGEERAKGNILERFSAQQFPDLHSELNLSSLELGDSALYFCASRPSPVTGELFFGEGSRLTVL.

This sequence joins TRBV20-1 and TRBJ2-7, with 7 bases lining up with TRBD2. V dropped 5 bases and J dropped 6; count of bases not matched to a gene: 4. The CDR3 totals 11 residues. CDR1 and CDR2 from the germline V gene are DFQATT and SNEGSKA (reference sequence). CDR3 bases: TGCAGTGCTTTTAGGGAGGGCGAGCAGTACTTC. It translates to CSAFREGEQYF.

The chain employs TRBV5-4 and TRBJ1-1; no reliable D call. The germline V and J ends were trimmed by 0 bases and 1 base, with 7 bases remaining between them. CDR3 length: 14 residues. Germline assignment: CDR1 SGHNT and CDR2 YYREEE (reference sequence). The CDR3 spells CASSLGGGNTEAFF. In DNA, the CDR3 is TGTGCCAGCAGCTTGGGCGGAGGGAACACTGAAGCTTTCTTT.

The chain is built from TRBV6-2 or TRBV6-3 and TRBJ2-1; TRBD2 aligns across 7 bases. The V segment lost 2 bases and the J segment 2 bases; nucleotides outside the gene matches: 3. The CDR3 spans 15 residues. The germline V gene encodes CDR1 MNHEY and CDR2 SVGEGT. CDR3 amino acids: CASSYAGETYNEQFF. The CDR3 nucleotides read TGTGCCAGCAGTTACGCGGGGGAGACCTACAATGAGCAGTTCTTC.

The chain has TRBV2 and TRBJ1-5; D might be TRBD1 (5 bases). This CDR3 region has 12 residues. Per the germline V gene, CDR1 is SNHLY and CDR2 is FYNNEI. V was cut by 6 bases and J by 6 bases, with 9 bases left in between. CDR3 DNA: TGTGCCAGCAGGGGGGGGATTCAGCCCCAGCATTTT. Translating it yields CASRGGIQPQHF.

The CDR3 DNA reads as TGTGCCAGCAGTACCCGGGGGGACTTGAGGGCCCTCCACTTT. Translation gives CASSTRGDLRALHF. The chain couples TRBV27 to TRBJ1-6; perhaps TRBD1 as D (5 bases). V was cut by 5 bases and J by 14 bases, with 19 bases left in between. Per germline, CDR1 MNHEY and CDR2 SMNVEV (reference sequence). The CDR3 contains 14 residues.

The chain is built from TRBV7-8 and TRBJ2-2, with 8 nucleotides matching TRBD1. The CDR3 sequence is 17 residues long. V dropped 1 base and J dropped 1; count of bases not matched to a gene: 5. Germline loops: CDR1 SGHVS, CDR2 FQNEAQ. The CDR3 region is CASSLGRGRGNTGELFF. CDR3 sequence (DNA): TGTGCCAGCAGCTTAGGCAGGGGGCGAGGGAACACCGGGGAGCTGTTTTTT.

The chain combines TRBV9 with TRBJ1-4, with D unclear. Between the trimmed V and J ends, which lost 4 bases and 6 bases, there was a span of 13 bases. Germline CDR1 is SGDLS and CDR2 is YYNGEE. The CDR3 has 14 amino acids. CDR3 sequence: CASSPRGYDEKLFF. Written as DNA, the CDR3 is TGTGCCAGCAGCCCTAGAGGGTACGATGAAAAACTGTTTTTT.

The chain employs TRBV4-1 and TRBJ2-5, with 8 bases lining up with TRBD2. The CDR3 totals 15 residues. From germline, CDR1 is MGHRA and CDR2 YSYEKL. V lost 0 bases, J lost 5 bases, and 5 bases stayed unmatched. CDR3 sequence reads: CASSQEGLVLETQYF. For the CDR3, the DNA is TGCGCCAGCAGCCAAGAGGGACTAGTTTTGGAGACCCAGTACTTC.

CDR3 sequence reads: CASIMAGRNTEAFF. The CDR3 DNA is TGTGCCAGCATCATGGCGGGACGGAACACTGAAGCTTTCTTT. The genes are TRBV2 and TRBJ1-1; D might be TRBD1 (5 bases). Germline loops: CDR1 SNHLY, CDR2 FYNNEI. The CDR3 contains 14 residues. Trimming took 7 bases from V and 1 from J, leaving 13 bases between them.

The CDR3 nucleotides read TGTGCCAGCAGTCGCGGGACAGCGAGCAATCAGCCCCAGCATTTT. It specifies CASSRGTASNQPQHF. This chain links TRBV3-1 (or the pseudogene TRBV3-2) with TRBJ1-5, with 7 bases lining up with TRBD1. Germline trimming cut 6 bases from V and 1 base from J; bases unmatched to any gene: 6. The CDR3 contains 15 residues. The germline V gene encodes CDR1 LGHDT and CDR2 YNNKEL (reference sequence).

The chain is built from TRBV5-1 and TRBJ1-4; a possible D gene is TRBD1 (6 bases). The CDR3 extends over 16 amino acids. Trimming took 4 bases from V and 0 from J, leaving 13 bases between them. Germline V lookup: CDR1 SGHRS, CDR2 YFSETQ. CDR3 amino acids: CASSIGQFTTNEKLFF. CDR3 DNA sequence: TGCGCCAGCAGCATAGGACAGTTTACAACTAATGAAAAACTGTTTTTT. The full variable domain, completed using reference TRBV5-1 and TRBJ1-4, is KAGVTQTPRYLIKTRGQQVTLSCSPISGHRSVSWYQQTPGQGLQFLFEYFSETQRNKGNFPGRFSGRQFSNSRSEMNVSTLELGDSALYLCASSIGQFTTNEKLFFGSGTQLSVL.

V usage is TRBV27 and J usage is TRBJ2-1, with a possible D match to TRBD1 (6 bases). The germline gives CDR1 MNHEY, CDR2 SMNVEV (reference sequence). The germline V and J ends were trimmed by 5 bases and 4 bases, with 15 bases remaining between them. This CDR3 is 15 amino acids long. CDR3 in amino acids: CASSTGTTYYNEQFF. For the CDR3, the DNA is TGTGCCAGCAGTACCGGGACAACGTATTACAATGAGCAGTTCTTC.

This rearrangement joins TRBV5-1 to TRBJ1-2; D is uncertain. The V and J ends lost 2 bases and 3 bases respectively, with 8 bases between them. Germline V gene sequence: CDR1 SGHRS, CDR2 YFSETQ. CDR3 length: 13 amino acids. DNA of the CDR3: TGCGCCAGCAGCTTTTGGTCGGACTATGGCTACACCTTC. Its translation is CASSFWSDYGYTF.

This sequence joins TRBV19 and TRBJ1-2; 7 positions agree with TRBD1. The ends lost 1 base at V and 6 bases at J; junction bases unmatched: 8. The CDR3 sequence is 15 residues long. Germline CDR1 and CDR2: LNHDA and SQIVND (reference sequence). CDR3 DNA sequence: TGTGCCAGTAGTATAGGATCGCGACAGGGCGATGGCTACACCTTC. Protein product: CASSIGSRQGDGYTF.